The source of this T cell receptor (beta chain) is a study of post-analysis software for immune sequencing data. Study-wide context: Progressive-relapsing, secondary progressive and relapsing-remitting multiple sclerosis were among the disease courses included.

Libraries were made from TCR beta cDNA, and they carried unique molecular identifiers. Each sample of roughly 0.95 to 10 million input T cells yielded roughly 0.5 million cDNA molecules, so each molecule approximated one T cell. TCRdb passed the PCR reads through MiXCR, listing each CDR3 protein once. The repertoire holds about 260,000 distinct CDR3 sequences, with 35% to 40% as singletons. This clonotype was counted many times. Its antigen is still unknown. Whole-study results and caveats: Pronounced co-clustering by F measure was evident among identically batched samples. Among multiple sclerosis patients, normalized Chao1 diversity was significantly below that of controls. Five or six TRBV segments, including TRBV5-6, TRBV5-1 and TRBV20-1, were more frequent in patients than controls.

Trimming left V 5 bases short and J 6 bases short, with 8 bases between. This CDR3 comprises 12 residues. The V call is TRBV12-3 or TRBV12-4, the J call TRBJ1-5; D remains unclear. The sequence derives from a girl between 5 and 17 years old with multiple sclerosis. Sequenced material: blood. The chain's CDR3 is CASSLDAQPQHF. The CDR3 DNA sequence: TGTGCCAGCAGTCTGGACGCTCAGCCCCAGCATTTT.